This entry lists 14 T cell receptor beta chains sequenced from one sample in a study of cytomegalovirus exposure and HLA in healthy donors. PCR amplification relied on 60 Vbeta primers (plus 13 Jbeta primers). Measured with immunoSEQ multiplex PCR; TCRdb has only the in-frame clones, and not every one. Its table lists tens of thousands of clones. Source material: PBMCs. The receptor source for this set is a man aged 35-49 years in good health and CMV-seropositive.

The rearrangement uses TRBV28 and TRBJ1-5, with 7 bases aligning to TRBD1. V was clipped by 1 base and J by 4 bases; unmatched bases: 7. Germline V lookup: CDR1 MDHEN, CDR2 SYDVKM. This CDR3 is 16 amino acids long. The chain's CDR3 is CASSLSGRGLNQPQHF. The CDR3 DNA reads as TGTGCCAGCAGTTTATCCGGAAGGGGGCTAAATCAGCCCCAGCATTTT. The whole variable domain, filled in from reference TRBV28 and TRBJ1-5, reads DVKVTQSSRYLVKRTGEKVFLECVQDMDHENMFWYRQDPGLGLRLIYFSYDVKMKEKGDIPEGYSVSREKKERFSLILESASTNQTSMYLCASSLSGRGLNQPQHFGDGTRLSIL.

The V and J genes are TRBV9 and TRBJ1-2; unclear D gene. The CDR3 has 16 amino acids. Germline loops: CDR1 SGDLS, CDR2 YYNGEE. Trimming took off 0 bases at V and 1 base at J, with 13 bases between the two ends. The CDR3 loop is CASSVELRVLNYGYTF. Here the CDR3 DNA reads TGTGCCAGCAGCGTAGAGTTGAGGGTGCTTAACTATGGCTACACCTTC.

CDR3 bases: TGCAGCGTTGCCCGACAGTTTAATGAAAAACTGTTTTTT. Translated, it gives CSVARQFNEKLFF. This chain joins TRBV29-1 and TRBJ1-4; D might be TRBD1 (5 bases). The V gene's germline CDR1 is SQVTM and CDR2 ANQGSEA. The CDR3 has 13 residues. V was cut by 4 bases and J by 4 bases, with 10 bases left in between.

As concerns this clone: One end of the junction is discordant with germline, which a read error may explain. At the DNA level, this CDR3 is encoded by other sequences in the same sample as well. The CDR3 DNA follows: TGTGCCAGTAGTGAAATCGGTCGGGGTGGTGGCTACACCTTC. Its translation is CASSEIGRGGGYTF. This chain connects TRBV2 to TRBJ1-2, with D unclear. Germline values: CDR1 SNHLY, CDR2 FYNNEI. The length of the CDR3 is 14 residues.

The rearrangement joins TRBV7-3 to TRBJ2-1, with TRBD2 matching over 12 bases. Germline V lookup: CDR1 SGHTA, CDR2 FQGTGA. The J segment lost 7 bases and the V segment lost 3 bases, leaving 4 bases of the junction unmatched. The CDR3 spans 15 residues. The DNA for the CDR3 is TGTGCCAGCAGCTTTACCGGGACTAGCGGGAATGAGCAGTTCTTC. This sequence encodes CASSFTGTSGNEQFF.

This chain connects TRBV2 to TRBJ1-1; the D gene is possibly TRBD1 (6 bases). V was pared by 6 bases and J by 4 bases, with 12 bases between. From germline, CDR1 is SNHLY and CDR2 FYNNEI. This CDR3 spans 13 amino acids. CDR3: CASRDRKATEAFF. The DNA of the CDR3 is TGTGCCAGCAGAGACAGGAAGGCCACTGAAGCTTTCTTT.

The chain carries TRBV9 and TRBJ2-3, with TRBD2 matching over 11 bases. Germline V gives CDR1 SGDLS, CDR2 YYNGEE. There are 17 residues in the CDR3. The ends lost 2 bases at V and 3 bases at J; junction bases unmatched: 8. DNA for the CDR3: TGTGCCAGCAGCGTGTCACTAGCGGGAGCAAGTACAGATACGCAGTATTTT. Translation gives CASSVSLAGASTDTQYF. Full variable domain (missing parts from reference TRBV9 and TRBJ2-3): DSGVTQTPKHLITATGQRVTLRCSPRSGDLSVYWYQQSLDQGLQFLIQYYNGEERAKGNILERFSAQQFPDLHSELNLSSLELGDSALYFCASSVSLAGASTDTQYFGPGTRLTVL.

The chain combines TRBV4-3 with TRBJ2-1; 10 bases align to TRBD2. Germline trimming cut 1 base from V and 9 bases from J; bases unmatched to any gene: 6. Germline lookup yields CDR1 LGHNA and CDR2 YSLEER. The CDR3 consists of 15 residues. The CDR3 reads CASSQVSGGTGEQFF. In nucleotides, the CDR3 is TGCGCCAGCAGCCAAGTTAGCGGGGGGACCGGTGAGCAGTTCTTC.

CDR3 amino acids: CASSTGTGGGNQPQHF. CDR3 nucleotide sequence: TGTGCCAGCTCAACCGGGACAGGGGGTGGGAATCAGCCCCAGCATTTT. V gene TRBV18 combines with J gene TRBJ1-5; TRBD1 agrees at 11 bases. Trimming at V came to 5 bases and at J to 4 bases, leaving 7 bases not matched to a gene. The CDR3 length is 16 residues. Germline V gene data show CDR1 as KGHSH and CDR2 as LQKENI. The whole variable domain, remainder taken from reference TRBV18 and TRBJ1-5, is NAGVMQNPRHLVRRRGQEARLRCSPMKGHSHVYWYRQLPEEGLKFMVYLQKENIIDESGMPKERFSAEFPKEGPSILRIQQVVRGDSAAYFCASSTGTGGGNQPQHFGDGTRLSIL.

This chain's CDR3 is CASSISAPGDEQYF. The DNA of the CDR3 is TGTGCCAGTAGTATATCTGCACCCGGGGACGAGCAGTACTTC. The V call is TRBV19, the J call TRBJ2-7; the D gene is possibly TRBD2 (5 bases). The V end was cut by 2 bases, the J end by 5 bases, with 13 bases between. The length of the CDR3 is 14 residues. CDR1 LNHDA and CDR2 SQIVND come from the germline V gene (reference sequence).

The chain links TRBV30 to TRBJ1-2; D is possibly TRBD1 (5 bases). The CDR3 has 15 amino acids. Looked up from germline, CDR1 is GTSNPN and CDR2 is SVGIG (reference sequence). Trimming removed 2 bases from V and 6 bases from J, with 19 bases in between. CDR3 coding DNA: TGTGCCTGGAGTACGATGACAGACGGATCGGATGGCTACACCTTC. This codes for CAWSTMTDGSDGYTF. The whole variable domain, remainder taken from reference TRBV30 and TRBJ1-2, is SQTIHQWPATLVQPVGSPLSLECTVEGTSNPNLYWYRQAAGRGLQLLFYSVGIGQISSEVPQNLSASRPQDRQFILSSKKLLLSDSGFYLCAWSTMTDGSDGYTFGSGTRLTVV.

V usage is TRBV19 and J usage is TRBJ2-7, with 12 bases that match TRBD2. Germline values: CDR1 LNHDA, CDR2 SQIVND (reference sequence). The CDR3 runs 16 residues. Losses at the gene ends were 5 bases for V and 5 bases for J; bases not matched to a gene: 10. The CDR3 DNA is TGTGCCAGTAGTGGCAGGACTAGCGGGGCCTGGGACGAGCAGTACTTC. This translates into CASSGRTSGAWDEQYF.

The V and J genes are TRBV19 and TRBJ2-2; D unclear. V lost 6 bases and J 3 bases, leaving 14 bases between the germline ends. This CDR3 contains 15 residues. The germline CDR1 and CDR2 sequences are LNHDA and SQIVND (reference sequence). CDR3 DNA sequence: TGTGCCAGTAGCACCTCCGCGTCTTACACCGGGGAGCTGTTTTTT. Protein product: CASSTSASYTGELFF.

V is TRBV5-1 and J is TRBJ1-2, with D maybe TRBD1 (5 bases). Germline assignment: CDR1 SGHRS and CDR2 YFSETQ. The CDR3 covers 17 residues. V was trimmed by 6 bases and J by 0 bases, leaving 21 bases between them. The chain's CDR3 is CASTLLGPKQANYGYTF. In nucleotides, the CDR3 is TGCGCCAGCACCCTACTGGGGCCAAAACAAGCTAACTATGGCTACACCTTC. The whole variable domain, filled in from reference TRBV5-1 and TRBJ1-2, reads KAGVTQTPRYLIKTRGQQVTLSCSPISGHRSVSWYQQTPGQGLQFLFEYFSETQRNKGNFPGRFSGRQFSNSRSEMNVSTLELGDSALYLCASTLLGPKQANYGYTFGSGTRLTVV.